Listed here are 17 T cell receptor beta chains from one sample, sequenced in a study of CD8+ T cells in alopecia areata. Extraction and reverse transcription of RNA yielded cDNA as the sequencing template. The table came from immunoSEQ multiplex PCR; TCRdb's copy has only in-frame clones and leaves some out. The sample contains roughly 220,000 clones, around two fifths of which appear only once. Noted treatment: oral pan-JAK inhibitor, 5-10 mg twice daily. Here the sequenced sample was CD4+ T cells sorted from blood, taken at approximately week 31, from a patient treated with tofacitinib. The source is a human donor with alopecia areata.

The chain uses TRBV25-1 and TRBJ2-2, with 10 bases identical to TRBD1. Germline V gives CDR1 MGHDK, CDR2 SYGVNS. J was trimmed by 3 bases and V by 6 bases; bases with no gene match: 4. The CDR3 spans 15 residues. The CDR3 DNA reads as TGTGCCAGCAGGGACAGGGGGGCGGACACCGGGGAGCTGTTTTTT. As protein: CASRDRGADTGELFF.

The V gene is TRBV6-5, the J gene TRBJ1-1; 8 bases align to TRBD1. V lost 6 bases and J lost 5; bases outside the gene matches: 8. The germline gives CDR1 MNHEY, CDR2 SVGAGI. The CDR3 extends over 14 amino acids. The CDR3 is CASSRPTGVTEAFF. The CDR3 DNA reads as TGTGCCAGCAGCAGACCGACAGGGGTAACTGAAGCTTTCTTT.

The genes are TRBV5-4 and TRBJ2-2; D is ambiguous. The CDR3 is 13 residues long. Germline CDR1 is SGHNT and CDR2 is YYREEE (reference sequence). Trimming pared 4 bases from V and 1 base from J, leaving 5 bases between. Here the CDR3 DNA reads TGTGCCAGCAGCCTAGGGAACACCGGGGAGCTGTTTTTT. Translating gives CASSLGNTGELFF.

V and J are TRBV5-1 and TRBJ2-3, with a weak D call TRBD1 (6 bases). There are 15 residues in the CDR3. The germline gives CDR1 SGHRS, CDR2 YFSETQ. Between the trimmed V and J ends, which lost 2 bases and 6 bases, there was a span of 16 bases. CDR3 protein: CASSLIMAQGDTQYF. The CDR3 DNA is TGCGCCAGCAGCTTAATAATGGCCCAGGGGGATACGCAGTATTTT.

In the case of this clone: The sample has other DNA sequences that encode this CDR3 too. The chain is built from TRBV18 and TRBJ2-5; 12 positions agree with TRBD2. This CDR3 spans 15 amino acids. V was pared by 4 bases and J by 2 bases, with 2 bases of the junction left unmatched. CDR1 is KGHSH and CDR2 is LQKENI in the germline V gene. The CDR3 region is CASSLGLAGQETQYF. The CDR3 nucleotides read TGTGCCAGCTCACTAGGACTAGCGGGACAAGAGACCCAGTACTTC.

V usage is TRBV30 and J usage is TRBJ1-5; D may be TRBD1 (5 bases). Germline CDR1 and CDR2: GTSNPN and SVGIG (reference sequence). Trimming cost V 1 base and J 4 bases, with 8 bases left between them. CDR3 length: 13 amino acids. In DNA form, the CDR3 reads TGTGCCTGGAGTGAAACAGGAAATCAGCCCCAGCATTTT. This sequence encodes CAWSETGNQPQHF.

The chain employs TRBV9 and TRBJ2-1; TRBD2 is a possible D gene (5 bases). CDR1 and CDR2 (germline): SGDLS, YYNGEE. Trimming took off 0 bases at V and 3 bases at J, with 10 bases between the two ends. The CDR3 loop spans 15 amino acids. The CDR3 protein is CASSVDSGHYNEQFF. The CDR3 bases are TGTGCCAGCAGCGTAGACAGCGGTCACTACAATGAGCAGTTCTTC.

The J gene is TRBJ1-1, the V gene TRBV29-1; D is unresolved. Germline CDR1 is SQVTM and CDR2 is ANQGSEA. The ends were cut back, 8 bases at V and 1 base at J, with 14 bases in the middle. The CDR3 contains 13 residues. CDR3 in amino acids: CSSTWAENTEAFF. The CDR3 DNA follows: TGCAGCTCCACCTGGGCGGAGAACACTGAAGCTTTCTTT. Based on the CDR3 plus reference TRBV29-1 and TRBJ1-1, the full variable domain is SAVISQKPSRDICQRGTSLTIQCQVDSQVTMMFWYRQQPGQSLTLIATANQGSEATYESGFVIDKFPISRPNLTFSTLTVSNMSPEDSSIYLCSSTWAENTEAFFGQGTRLTVV.

This clone was recorded a few times. This chain connects TRBV10-3 to TRBJ2-7; TRBD1 agrees at 8 bases. Germline values: CDR1 ENHRY, CDR2 SYGVKD. Trimming at V came to 2 bases and at J to 5 bases, leaving 8 bases not matched to a gene. This CDR3 has 15 residues. The CDR3 sequence: CAISEGETGVHEQYF. The CDR3 region has the DNA TGTGCCATCAGTGAGGGTGAGACAGGGGTCCACGAGCAGTACTTC.

V gene TRBV7-9 combines with J gene TRBJ1-2; D gene ambiguous. Germline V CDR1 and CDR2: SEHNR, FQNEAQ (reference sequence). The CDR3 is 14 amino acids. Trimming shortened V by 2 bases and J by 6 bases, and 13 bases separated the two germline ends. The CDR3 spells CASSLNRADHGYTF. For the CDR3, the DNA is TGTGCCAGCAGCTTAAATCGGGCAGACCATGGCTACACCTTC. The full variable domain, with the rest looked up from reference TRBV7-9 and TRBJ1-2, is DTGVSQNPRHKITKRGQNVTFRCDPISEHNRLYWYRQTLGQGPEFLTYFQNEAQLEKSRLLSDRFSAERPKGSFSTLEIQRTEQGDSAMYLCASSLNRADHGYTFGSGTRLTVV.

The gene calls are TRBV2 and TRBJ1-2, with D possibly being TRBD1 (5 bases). The CDR3 totals 15 residues. The germline V and J ends were trimmed by 5 bases and 9 bases, with 22 bases remaining between them. In germline, CDR1 is SNHLY, CDR2 FYNNEI. CDR3 coding DNA: TGTGCCAGCAGTCTCTCCGGGACCCCACCTGCTCGCTACACCTTC. Residues: CASSLSGTPPARYTF.

This clone has only a few counts. The chain uses TRBV2 and TRBJ2-2; maybe TRBD1 (6 bases). Germline V gene data show CDR1 as SNHLY and CDR2 as FYNNEI. The CDR3 has 13 residues. Deletions cut 3 bases from V and 7 bases from J, with 9 bases between. The CDR3 region is CASSDQGIGELFF. The CDR3 nucleotides are TGTGCCAGCAGTGATCAGGGGATCGGGGAGCTGTTTTTT. The full variable domain, completed using reference TRBV2 and TRBJ2-2, is EPEVTQTPSHQVTQMGQEVILRCVPISNHLYFYWYRQILGQKVEFLVSFYNNEISEKSEIFDDQFSVERPDGSNFTLKIRSTKLEDSAMYFCASSDQGIGELFFGEGSRLTVL.

The CDR3 nucleotides are TGTGCCAGCAGGAAACAGGGGTTGGGAACTGAAGCTTTCTTT. This gives the protein CASRKQGLGTEAFF. The chain recombines TRBV6-1 with TRBJ1-1; TRBD1 aligns across 7 bases. Per the germline V gene, CDR1 is MNHNS and CDR2 is SASEGT. V lost 6 bases and J lost 5; bases outside the gene matches: 9. The CDR3 covers 14 residues.

The rearrangement links TRBV27 to TRBJ2-7; 11 bases fit TRBD1. The trim removed 8 bases at V and 4 bases at J, leaving 10 bases unmatched. The germline V gene has CDR1 MNHEY and CDR2 SMNVEV (reference sequence). The CDR3 covers 15 residues. DNA for the CDR3: TGTGCCAGCCGGAGACCGGGACAGGGGGTTTACGAGCAGTACTTC. Its protein product is CASRRPGQGVYEQYF.

The V and J genes are TRBV30 and TRBJ2-1, with D possibly being TRBD2 (6 bases). Trimming pared 0 bases from V and 2 bases from J, leaving 14 bases between. CDR3 length: 16 amino acids. The germline V gene encodes CDR1 GTSNPN and CDR2 SVGIG (reference sequence). CDR3 sequence: CAWSVLRGNTYNEQFF. CDR3 DNA: TGTGCCTGGAGTGTACTTCGGGGGAATACCTACAATGAGCAGTTCTTC.

In this sample, this clone turned up a few times. The chain recombines TRBV7-3 with TRBJ1-1; weak D call: TRBD1 (5 bases). The CDR3 loop spans 14 amino acids. Trimming shortened V by 4 bases and J by 4 bases, and 13 bases separated the two germline ends. Germline CDR1 SGHTA, CDR2 FQGTGA. As DNA, the CDR3 is TGTGCCAGCAGCTCTAGGGGTGGCGGCACTGAAGCTTTCTTT. Its translation: CASSSRGGGTEAFF.

V and J are TRBV30 and TRBJ2-3; D gene unclear. CDR1 and CDR2 (germline): GTSNPN, SVGIG (reference sequence). V was trimmed by 3 bases and J by 4 bases, leaving 14 bases between them. This CDR3 comprises 14 residues. The CDR3 sequence: CAWSPPGFADTQYF. In nucleotides, the CDR3 is TGTGCCTGGAGCCCACCCGGTTTCGCAGATACGCAGTATTTT.